The 20 T cell receptor beta chains listed next were all sequenced from one sample in a study of T cell changes during pregnancy in multiple sclerosis. TCRdb's copy holds only in-frame clones and misses some; the assay was immunoSEQ multiplex PCR. The profile shows tens of thousands of clones, more than 85% of them singletons. The source was CD4+ T cells from peripheral blood mononuclear cells, collected in the second trimester of pregnancy. These receptor sequences come from a female donor in good health, enrolled as a control in a pregnancy study.

In its sample, this clone was seen once. This chain links TRBV19 with TRBJ2-7; possible D gene TRBD1, 6 bases. This CDR3 region has 14 residues. CDR1 and CDR2 from the germline V gene are LNHDA and SQIVND (reference sequence). V lost 10 bases, J lost 5 bases, and 21 bases lay in between. CDR3 region: CATSIVTGFHEQYF. Here the CDR3 DNA reads TGTGCCACCTCTATCGTCACAGGGTTCCACGAGCAGTACTTC.

The rearrangement joins TRBV7-9 to TRBJ2-1; D is ambiguous. Trimming shortened V by 0 bases and J by 3 bases, and 6 bases separated the two germline ends. The germline CDR1 and CDR2 sequences are SEHNR and FQNEAQ (reference sequence). The CDR3 loop spans 14 amino acids. The CDR3 DNA follows: TGTGCCAGCAGCTTAGCGAGTTACTACAATGAGCAGTTCTTC. This translates into CASSLASYYNEQFF.

The chain uses TRBV18 and TRBJ2-1, with D unresolved. CDR1 and CDR2 from the germline V gene are KGHSH and LQKENI. Trimming removed 2 bases at V and 2 bases at J, with 10 bases between. The CDR3 consists of 15 residues. DNA of the CDR3: TGTGCCAGCTCACCAAAGGCTAGAACCTACAATGAGCAGTTCTTC. Amino acid sequence: CASSPKARTYNEQFF.

The chain uses TRBV5-1 and TRBJ2-5, with TRBD1 matching 7 bases. V shed 2 bases, J shed 3 bases, and the junction held 7 bases outside the gene matches. The CDR3 length is 15 residues. Germline CDR1 SGHRS, CDR2 YFSETQ. As DNA, the CDR3 is TGCGCCAGCAGCTTACAGCCCGGGACAGAAGAGACCCAGTACTTC. This codes for CASSLQPGTEETQYF.

The rearrangement uses TRBV4-3 and TRBJ1-6; no clear D gene. This CDR3 has 15 amino acids. Trimming cost V 2 bases and J 7 bases, with 12 bases left between them. Germline CDR1 LGHNA, CDR2 YSLEER. The CDR3, as DNA: TGCGCCAGCAGCCAAAAATCCGGCGGGAATTCACCCCTCCACTTT. It translates to CASSQKSGGNSPLHF.

The V call is TRBV5-8, the J call TRBJ2-1; no firm D call. This CDR3 is 14 amino acids long. Germline CDR1 reads SGHTS; CDR2 reads YDEGEE. V was clipped by 0 bases and J by 1 base, with 5 bases between them. CDR3 in amino acids: CASSLAGSYNEQFF. The CDR3 nucleotides read TGTGCCAGCAGCTTGGCCGGTTCCTACAATGAGCAGTTCTTC.

The chain joins TRBV5-1 to TRBJ2-5; D remains unclear. Trimming removed 0 bases at V and 5 bases at J, with 17 bases between. The CDR3 is 16 amino acids. Germline assignment: CDR1 SGHRS and CDR2 YFSETQ. The CDR3 region is CASSLGGQRAPETQYF. For the CDR3, the DNA is TGCGCCAGCAGCTTGGGAGGTCAACGCGCCCCGGAGACCCAGTACTTC.

This rearrangement joins TRBV4-3 to TRBJ1-6; 9 nucleotides agree with TRBD1. The germline gives CDR1 LGHNA, CDR2 YSLEER. V lost 4 bases and J lost 10; bases outside the gene matches: 5. The CDR3 is 14 residues long. CDR3 region: CASSRDRESSPLHF. In DNA, the CDR3 is TGCGCCAGCAGCCGGGACAGGGAGTCCTCACCCCTCCACTTT.

DNA of the CDR3: TGTGCCAGTACCTCGGGGGGGGGAACTGTTGAGCAGTTCTTC. This sequence encodes CASTSGGGTVEQFF. The genes are TRBV19 and TRBJ2-1; 8 bases fit TRBD2. Trimming took 7 bases from V and 9 from J; bases not matched to a gene: 11. Germline V lookup: CDR1 LNHDA, CDR2 SQIVND (reference sequence). This CDR3 contains 14 residues.

The chain links TRBV6-5 to TRBJ1-1; D is uncertain. Germline CDR1 is MNHEY and CDR2 is SVGAGI. The CDR3 runs to 12 residues. The ends were cut back, 10 bases at V and 1 base at J, with 10 bases in the middle. For the CDR3, the DNA is TGTGCCACCTGTCGGGGGAACACTGAAGCTTTCTTT. Residues: CATCRGNTEAFF.

This clone showed up just once. The V gene is TRBV2, the J gene TRBJ1-1, with D hard to call. The CDR3 has 14 amino acids. Looked up from germline, CDR1 is SNHLY and CDR2 is FYNNEI. Trimming pared 8 bases from V and 2 bases from J, leaving 15 bases between. The CDR3 nucleotides read TGTGCCAGCCGACTTGGGGAGGGAAACACTGAAGCTTTCTTT. It translates to CASRLGEGNTEAFF.

The chain is built from TRBV7-9 and TRBJ2-1; 15 bases align to TRBD2. Trimming removed 5 bases from V and 6 bases from J; junction bases left unmatched: 8. CDR3 length equals 17 residues. CDR1 and CDR2 (germline): SEHNR, FQNEAQ (reference sequence). CDR3: CASSPWRTSGRANEQFF. As DNA, the CDR3 is TGTGCCAGCAGCCCCTGGCGGACTAGCGGGAGGGCCAATGAGCAGTTCTTC.

This clone was seen a handful of times. V usage is TRBV19 and J usage is TRBJ2-1; possibly TRBD2 for D (6 bases). V gave up 6 bases and J gave up 8 bases, with 11 bases separating them. The length of the CDR3 is 12 residues. Germline CDR1 reads LNHDA; CDR2 reads SQIVND (reference sequence). CDR3 DNA sequence: TGTGCCAGTAGGGGGTGGGACTATGAGCAGTTCTTC. It translates to CASRGWDYEQFF.

This chain joins TRBV7-9 and TRBJ2-5; 9 positions match TRBD2. The CDR3 sequence is 16 residues long. V was pared by 0 bases and J by 5 bases, with 7 bases of the junction left unmatched. Per germline, CDR1 SEHNR and CDR2 FQNEAQ (reference sequence). DNA for the CDR3: TGTGCCAGCAGCTTAGCGCTAGCGGGGTCTGAGGAGACCCAGTACTTC. This sequence encodes CASSLALAGSEETQYF.

The chain uses TRBV14 and TRBJ2-1, with D tentatively TRBD2 (6 bases). Germline loops: CDR1 SGHDN, CDR2 FVKESK. The CDR3 sequence is 22 residues long. The V end was cut by 0 bases, the J end by 0 bases, with 27 bases between. In DNA, the CDR3 is TGTGCCAGCAGCCAAGATGTAGGTGCGGGACTCATCGGCCCGAGCTCCTACAATGAGCAGTTCTTC. Translated, it gives CASSQDVGAGLIGPSSYNEQFF.

The chain combines TRBV7-3 with TRBJ2-5; 12 bases agree with TRBD2. The J call may not be correct, given that the DNA end is closer to TRBJ2-7. The CDR3 has 19 amino acids. Germline CDR1 reads SGHTA; CDR2 reads FQGTGA. The chain's CDR3 is CASSLKASASGGAAYEQYF. For the CDR3, the DNA is TGTGCCAGCAGCTTAAAGGCCAGTGCTAGCGGGGGGGCCGCCTACGAGCAGTACTTC.

This rearrangement joins TRBV28 to TRBJ1-3; D ambiguous. Germline assignment: CDR1 MDHEN and CDR2 SYDVKM. V was clipped by 2 bases and J by 0 bases, with 5 bases between them. This CDR3 has 14 amino acids. The CDR3 coding sequence is TGTGCCAGCAGTTTACCCCGCTCTGGAAACACCATATATTTT. Translating it yields CASSLPRSGNTIYF.

This chain uses TRBV7-2 with TRBJ2-3, with TRBD1 matching 11 bases. V was clipped by 5 bases and J by 4 bases; unmatched bases: 11. Per germline, CDR1 SGHTA and CDR2 FQGNSA. CDR3 length: 17 amino acids. DNA of the CDR3: TGTGCCAGCAGCCTCGGAGGGGGACAGGGGGTTTCAGATACGCAGTATTTT. It is translated as CASSLGGGQGVSDTQYF.

This clone was found once. Other DNA sequences within the sample encode an identical CDR3. The chain carries TRBV4-1 and TRBJ1-2, with D maybe TRBD1 (6 bases). Trimming stripped 0 bases from V and 4 bases from J, with 9 bases between. Looked up from germline, CDR1 is MGHRA and CDR2 is YSYEKL. The CDR3 sequence is 14 residues long. The CDR3 is CASSQDQGTYGYTF. CDR3 sequence (DNA): TGCGCCAGCAGCCAAGACCAGGGGACCTATGGCTACACCTTC.

The rearrangement links TRBV2 to TRBJ2-1; D is perhaps TRBD1 (5 bases). Looked up from germline, CDR1 is SNHLY and CDR2 is FYNNEI. CDR3 size: 15 residues. With 2 bases removed from V and 0 bases from J, the gap between germline ends came to 8 bases. CDR3 loop: CASSERGFSYNEQFF. The CDR3 bases are TGTGCCAGCAGTGAAAGGGGATTCTCCTACAATGAGCAGTTCTTC.